A single sample is the source of the 10 T cell receptor beta chains below, sequenced in a study of blood T cell repertoires in COVID-19. Only in-frame clones appear in the TCRdb table, and some are missing; sequencing was by immunoSEQ multiplex PCR. The sample lists about 66,000 clones; 91% were seen once. What was sequenced was peripheral blood. The receptors derive from a human donor in a cohort sampled during active COVID-19.

The J gene is TRBJ1-2, the V gene TRBV7-8; 7 positions match TRBD1. V lost 5 bases to trimming and J lost 4 bases; unmatched junction nucleotides: 10. The germline V gene has CDR1 SGHVS and CDR2 FQNEAQ. CDR3 length equals 15 residues. CDR3 sequence (DNA): TGTGCCAGCAGCCGCGTCCAGGGGGTAACCTATGGCTACACCTTC. Translated, it gives CASSRVQGVTYGYTF.

The rearrangement uses TRBV5-1 and TRBJ1-2; 7 bases line up with TRBD1. V shed 4 bases, J shed 7 bases, and the junction held 13 bases outside the gene matches. The CDR3 has 15 amino acids. Germline V CDR1 and CDR2: SGHRS, YFSETQ. DNA for the CDR3: TGCGCCAGCAGCGGGGGAGTACAGGGGAGCCTTGGCTACACCTTC. This gives the protein CASSGGVQGSLGYTF.

In its sample, this clone was seen once. The genes are TRBV28 and TRBJ2-3, with TRBD1 matching 7 bases. The CDR3 has 13 residues. Per the germline V gene, CDR1 is MDHEN and CDR2 is SYDVKM. Trimming removed 6 bases from V and 7 bases from J; junction bases left unmatched: 7. The CDR3 here is CASSPQGPNTQYF. Here the CDR3 DNA reads TGTGCCAGCAGCCCACAGGGGCCTAATACGCAGTATTTT.

This chain links TRBV19 with TRBJ2-3; weak D call: TRBD2 (6 bases). The V gene lost 9 bases and the J gene lost 0 bases, with 10 bases spanning the gap. Germline V gives CDR1 LNHDA, CDR2 SQIVND (reference sequence). The CDR3 extends over 13 amino acids. CDR3 sequence reads: CASTTRSTDTQYF. CDR3 in DNA: TGTGCCAGCACGACTAGGAGCACAGATACGCAGTATTTT.

The chain couples TRBV28 to TRBJ2-2, with 9 bases fitting TRBD1. Germline values: CDR1 MDHEN, CDR2 SYDVKM. J lost 0 bases, V lost 3 bases, and 11 bases had no gene match. CDR3 size: 19 residues. CDR3 sequence (DNA): TGTGCCAGCAGTTTCCACGGGACAGGGAGGAAGTCGAACACCGGGGAGCTGTTTTTT. Protein sequence: CASSFHGTGRKSNTGELFF.

J is TRBJ2-3 and V is TRBV3-1 (or the pseudogene TRBV3-2); the match to TRBD2 covers 11 bases. From germline, CDR1 is LGHDT and CDR2 YNNKEL (reference sequence). The CDR3 is 15 residues long. The J segment lost 6 bases and the V segment lost 6 bases, leaving 8 bases of the junction unmatched. Here the CDR3 DNA reads TGTGCCAGCAGATCTCTAGCGGGAGGTTTGGATACGCAGTATTTT. Its protein product is CASRSLAGGLDTQYF.

The chain carries TRBV30 and TRBJ2-4; 8 positions match TRBD2. In germline, CDR1 is GTSNPN, CDR2 SVGIG (reference sequence). CDR3 length: 10 amino acids. V lost 7 bases and J lost 9; bases outside the gene matches: 2. CDR3 in amino acids: CALREGIQYF. The DNA of the CDR3 is TGTGCCTTACGGGAGGGCATTCAGTACTTC.

The J gene is TRBJ1-2, the V gene TRBV28; D uncertain. Per the germline V gene, CDR1 is MDHEN and CDR2 is SYDVKM. The ends were cut back, 5 bases at V and 4 bases at J, with 11 bases in the middle. The CDR3 sequence is 13 residues long. The DNA of the CDR3 is TGTGCCAGCAGTCCAGTTACCCTCTATGGCTACACCTTC. It translates to CASSPVTLYGYTF.

The chain employs TRBV6-2 or TRBV6-3 and TRBJ2-7; D gene ambiguous. In germline, CDR1 is MNHEY, CDR2 SVGEGT. The CDR3 has 15 amino acids. Trimming removed 5 bases from V and 0 bases from J, with 14 bases in between. The CDR3 protein is CASSPGGSISYEQYF. The CDR3 nucleotides are TGTGCCAGCAGTCCGGGTGGCAGCATCTCCTACGAGCAGTACTTC.

The J gene is TRBJ2-7, the V gene TRBV27; 7 bases fit TRBD2. After removal of 3 bases from V and 6 bases from J, the junction contained 2 bases not matched to a gene. Germline CDR1 and CDR2: MNHEY and SMNVEV (reference sequence). There are 12 residues in the CDR3. The CDR3 DNA follows: TGTGCCAGCAGTTTCTGGGAGGGCGAGCAGTACTTC. This sequence encodes CASSFWEGEQYF.